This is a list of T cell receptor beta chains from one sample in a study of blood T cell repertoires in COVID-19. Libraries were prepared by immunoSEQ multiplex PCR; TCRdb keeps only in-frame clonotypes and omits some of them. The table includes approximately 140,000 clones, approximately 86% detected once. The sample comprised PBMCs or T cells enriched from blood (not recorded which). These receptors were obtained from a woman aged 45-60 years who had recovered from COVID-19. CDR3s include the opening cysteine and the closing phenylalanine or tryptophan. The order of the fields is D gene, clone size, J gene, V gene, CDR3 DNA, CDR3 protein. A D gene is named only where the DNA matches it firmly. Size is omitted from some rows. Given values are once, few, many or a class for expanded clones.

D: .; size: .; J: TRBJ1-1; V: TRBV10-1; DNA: TGCGCCAGCAGTGAGTCGGGGAGGAGGACTGAAGCTTTCTTT; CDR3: CASSESGRRTEAFF
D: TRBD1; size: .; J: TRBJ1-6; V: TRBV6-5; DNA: TGTGCCAGCAGCCTTGGACAGGGGGCAGGACCCCTCCACTTT; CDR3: CASSLGQGAGPLHF
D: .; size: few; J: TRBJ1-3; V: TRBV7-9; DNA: TGTGCCAGCAGCTTAGGAGGGGGAAACACCATATATTTT; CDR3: CASSLGGGNTIYF
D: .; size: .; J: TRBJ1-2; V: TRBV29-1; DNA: TGCAGCGTTTCACAGGGCATAGCTAACTATGGCTACACCTTC; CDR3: CSVSQGIANYGYTF
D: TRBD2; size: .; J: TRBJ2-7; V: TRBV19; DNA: TGTGCCAGGACTAGCGGGGGGCCCCACGAGCAGTACTTC; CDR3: CARTSGGPHEQYF
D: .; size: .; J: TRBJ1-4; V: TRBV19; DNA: TGTGCCAGTAGTCGGCCAGGGAGGCATGAAAAACTGTTTTTT; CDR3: CASSRPGRHEKLFF
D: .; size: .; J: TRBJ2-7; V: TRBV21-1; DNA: TGTGCCAGCAGCAAAGGGAACTTAGACCTACCCGGGGGTGACGAGCAGTACTTC; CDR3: CASSKGNLDLPGGDEQYF
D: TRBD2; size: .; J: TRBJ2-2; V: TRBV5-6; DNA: TGTGCCAGCAGCCTACGACTAGCGGGGGGACTAACCGGGGAGCTGTTTTTT; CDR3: CASSLRLAGGLTGELFF
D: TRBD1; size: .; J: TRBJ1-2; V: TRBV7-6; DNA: TGTGCCAGCAGCCCGCGAAATGACAGGGGGTATGGCTACACCTTC; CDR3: CASSPRNDRGYGYTF
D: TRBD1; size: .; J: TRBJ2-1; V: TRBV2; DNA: TGTGCCAGCACCCGGGGAGACAGGGGGTTCTACAATGAGCAGTTCTTC; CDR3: CASTRGDRGFYNEQFF
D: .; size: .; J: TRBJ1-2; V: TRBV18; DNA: TGTGCCAGCTCACCATCAGGGGCCGGAAAGTCCCTCTATGGCTACACCTTC; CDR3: CASSPSGAGKSLYGYTF
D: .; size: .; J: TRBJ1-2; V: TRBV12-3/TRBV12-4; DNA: TGTGCCAGCAGTTTGAGACTAAACTATGGCTACACCTTC; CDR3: CASSLRLNYGYTF
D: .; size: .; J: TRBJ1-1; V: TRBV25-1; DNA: TGTGCCAGCAGTCAGGAGGACACTGAAGCTTTCTTT; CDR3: CASSQEDTEAFF
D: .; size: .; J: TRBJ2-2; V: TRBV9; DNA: TGTGCCAGCAGCGTAGGCGACGGGGTGAACACCGGGGAGCTGTTTTTT; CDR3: CASSVGDGVNTGELFF
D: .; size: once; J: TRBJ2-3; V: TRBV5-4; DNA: TGTGCCAGCAGCCCAGGACAAACTAGCACAGATACGCAGTATTTT; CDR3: CASSPGQTSTDTQYF
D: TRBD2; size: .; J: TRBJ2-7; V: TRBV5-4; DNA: TGTGCCAGCAGCCAGGGGACTAGCGAGTTATACGAGCAGTACTTC; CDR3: CASSQGTSELYEQYF
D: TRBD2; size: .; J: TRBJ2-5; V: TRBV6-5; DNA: TGTGCCAGCAGCAGACTAGCGGGGGGGCCGGAGACCCAGTACTTC; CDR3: CASSRLAGGPETQYF